Here is one TCR beta chain with its context. The antigen is undetermined. Profiling relied on immunoSEQ multiplex PCR, and the TCRdb table lists in-frame clones only, not all of them. Of millions of clones in the sample, just over 90% were seen once. The data originate from a study of shared clonotypes between healthy human individuals. Across the whole study: Aged 18 to 49, the donors were a couple of women and a few men. Study observations and caveats: Shared clonotypes: 4.5% to 6% naive CD4, around 4% naive CD8, around 2.4% memory CD4, 0.4% memory CD8. Read depth was anticipated to influence clonotype sharing among donors. Lower generation probabilities were found for non-shared clonotypes than for those shared by all four donors.

This CDR3 has 14 residues. V shed 11 bases and J 5 bases; nucleotides not matched to a gene: 12. Per the germline V gene, CDR1 is SGHTA and CDR2 is FQGNSA. Input material: naive CD4+ T cells from PBMCs. Regarding subset: CD45RA+ positively selected. This clonotype was sampled from a man in his late teens or twenties in good health. Some clones in this sample may be carry-over from other donors' samples. The chain uses TRBV7-2 and TRBJ2-3, with 8 positions matching TRBD2. The CDR3 coding sequence is TGTGCCGGAGGGGCGGGAGGCCAAATAGATACGCAGTATTTT. This translates into CAGGAGGQIDTQYF.